This T cell receptor (beta chain) was recovered during a study of beta chain features in type 1 diabetes. V was pared by 0 bases and J by 4 bases, with 9 bases between. Germline V gives CDR1 SQVTM, CDR2 ANQGSEA. The CDR3 is made up of 14 amino acids. Sequenced material consisted of expressed TCRB transcripts (all of the isolated RNA was reverse transcribed). Sequencing used immunoSEQ multiplex PCR; TCRdb keeps in-frame clones, though not all of them. The sample shows around 430,000 clones, about 29% of them seen only once. This chain links TRBV29-1 with TRBJ2-2; D is unclear. The receptor's source is a man younger than 30 in good health. Sequencing used naive CD4+ T cells from blood. The CDR3 DNA sequence: TGCAGCGTTGAAGAACAGAGAGGCACCGGGGAGCTGTTTTTT. As protein: CSVEEQRGTGELFF.